This T cell receptor (beta chain) was sequenced in a study of vaccination effects on CD4 cells after COVID-19. Findings and limits, study-wide: Late post-vaccination samples showed marked contraction of infection- and vaccine-induced clones. Early post-infection timepoints were missing from the study, which also had few convalescent patients.

Regarding this clone: Its antigen is not identified.

Upon completion of 10 days in culture, CD4+ T cells were isolated. Measured with immunoSEQ multiplex PCR; TCRdb has only the in-frame clones, and not every one. The sample records tens of thousands of clones, approximately 80% being singletons. This CDR3 region has 15 residues. The germline gives CDR1 SGHKS, CDR2 YYEKEE (reference sequence). Trimming took off 2 bases at V and 6 bases at J, with 18 bases between the two ends. The V and J genes are TRBV5-5 and TRBJ2-7; D unclear. The TCR was taken from a human donor who received a COVID-19 vaccine. Sequences were derived from CD4+ T cells from PBMCs cultured without peptide, sampled before COVID-19 vaccination. As DNA, the CDR3 is TGTGCCAGCAGCTTTTCGGTCAGTTTATTGGGCGAGCAGTACGTC. This gives the protein CASSFSVSLLGEQYV.